Listed here are 27 T cell receptor beta chains from one sample, sequenced in a study of response to subunit inactivated influenza vaccine. MiXCR, applied by TCRdb to the RT-PCR reads, yields one record per CDR3 protein. The sample has around 540,000 distinct CDR3 sequences, roughly 12% seen once. Here the sequenced sample was PBMCs from blood, taken on the day of vaccination. The source is a man aged 45 to 65 who received an inactivated influenza vaccine.

This clonotype was counted a single time. V and J are TRBV25-1 and TRBJ2-7; 16 bases are shared with TRBD2. CDR1 and CDR2 (germline): MGHDK, SYGVNS. V shed 4 bases and J 7 bases; nucleotides not matched to a gene: 7. This CDR3 region has 16 residues. The CDR3: CASSAGTSGRAGEQYF. CDR3 bases: TGTGCCAGCAGTGCCGGGACTAGCGGGAGGGCCGGGGAGCAGTACTTC.

This clonotype has a handful of counts. The chain uses TRBV20-1 and TRBJ2-7, with D perhaps given as TRBD1 or TRBD2 (6 bases each). The ends were cut back, 7 bases at V and 7 bases at J, with 14 bases in the middle. The CDR3 spans 11 residues. Per germline, CDR1 DFQATT and CDR2 SNEGSKA (reference sequence). The DNA of the CDR3 is TGCAGTGGGCAGGGGAGGAAAGAGCAGTACTTC. It translates to CSGQGRKEQYF.

This clonotype occurred many times. The V gene is TRBV4-1, the J gene TRBJ2-1, with D maybe TRBD2 (6 bases). The length of the CDR3 is 17 residues. V was shortened by 1 base and J by 1 base, with 14 bases between the two germline ends. Germline lookup yields CDR1 MGHRA and CDR2 YSYEKL. The CDR3 DNA reads as TGCGCCAGCAGCCAAGTGGGGCGGGGACCTTCCTACAATGAGCAGTTCTTC. It is translated as CASSQVGRGPSYNEQFF.

This clonotype was observed a few times. The J gene is TRBJ2-2, the V gene TRBV24-1; TRBD1 aligns across 11 bases. The germline CDR1 and CDR2 sequences are KGHDR and SFDVKD. V was pared by 2 bases and J by 5 bases, with 3 bases of the junction left unmatched. This CDR3 has 16 amino acids. CDR3 bases: TGTGCCACCAGTGATTGGGGACAGGGGGTTACCGGGGAGCTGTTTTTT. Translated: CATSDWGQGVTGELFF.

This clonotype appeared a few times. CDR3 in amino acids: CSARDRRLADYNEQFF. The CDR3 DNA reads as TGCAGTGCTAGAGATAGGAGACTAGCGGACTACAATGAGCAGTTCTTC. The chain is built from TRBV20-1 and TRBJ2-1; 9 nucleotides agree with TRBD2. Germline CDR1 is DFQATT and CDR2 is SNEGSKA (reference sequence). The trim removed 0 bases at V and 3 bases at J, leaving 6 bases unmatched. CDR3 length equals 16 residues.

This chain connects TRBV24-1 to TRBJ2-3; D remains ambiguous. The ends were cut back, 0 bases at V and 8 bases at J, with 8 bases in the middle. This CDR3 contains 13 residues. Per the germline V gene, CDR1 is KGHDR and CDR2 is SFDVKD. CDR3 nucleotide sequence: TGTGCCACCAGTGATTTGGTCCCGGGTACGCAGTATTTT. Amino acids: CATSDLVPGTQYF.

Ten or more counts support this clonotype. The chain has TRBV12-3 or TRBV12-4 and TRBJ1-3; perhaps TRBD1 as D (5 bases). V was shortened by 6 bases and J by 4 bases, with 10 bases between the two germline ends. CDR3 length equals 13 residues. CDR3 DNA: TGTGCCAGCAGCCAAGGACAAGGAAACACCATATATTTT. Protein product: CASSQGQGNTIYF.

This clonotype was counted many times. This chain connects TRBV18 to TRBJ1-1; D is uncertain. Germline V CDR1 and CDR2: KGHSH, LQKENI. V dropped 4 bases and J dropped 0 bases, with 6 bases sitting between them. The CDR3 consists of 13 residues. The CDR3 loop is CASSQDMNTEAFF. CDR3 bases: TGTGCCAGCTCACAGGATATGAACACTGAAGCTTTCTTT. Using reference TRBV18 and TRBJ1-1 for the parts outside the CDR3, the full variable domain is NAGVMQNPRHLVRRRGQEARLRCSPMKGHSHVYWYRQLPEEGLKFMVYLQKENIIDESGMPKERFSAEFPKEGPSILRIQQVVRGDSAAYFCASSQDMNTEAFFGQGTRLTVV.

This clonotype was counted ten times or more. The rearrangement uses TRBV7-2 and TRBJ1-6; 8 bases map to TRBD1. The V segment lost 0 bases and the J segment 16 bases; nucleotides outside the gene matches: 5. The germline gives CDR1 SGHTA, CDR2 FQGNSA. The length of the CDR3 is 13 residues. This CDR3 is CASSLAGTGRLHF. CDR3 sequence (DNA): TGTGCCAGCAGCTTAGCGGGGACAGGAAGGCTCCACTTT.

This clonotype was recorded a few times. This chain joins TRBV12-5 and TRBJ2-2; D might be TRBD1 (6 bases). The V gene's germline CDR1 is LGHNT and CDR2 FRNRAP. The CDR3 extends over 14 amino acids. The V end lost 2 bases, the J end lost 7 bases, and 11 bases lay between the germline ends. CDR3 DNA: TGTGCTAGTGGTTTGTCAGGGGCCGACGGGGAGCTGTTTTTT. Translating gives CASGLSGADGELFF.

At least ten counts were recorded for this clonotype. The CDR3 nucleotides are TGTGCCAGCAGAAGGGACAGCAACTATGGCTACACCTTC. Translation: CASRRDSNYGYTF. The V call is TRBV12-3 or TRBV12-4, the J call TRBJ1-2; TRBD1 aligns across 7 bases. Trimming cost V 6 bases and J 2 bases; bases outside gene matches: 3. CDR3 size: 13 residues.

This clonotype was seen ten or more times. The chain uses TRBV12-3 or TRBV12-4 and TRBJ2-1; 11 bases line up with TRBD2. This CDR3 spans 17 amino acids. The J segment lost 4 bases and the V segment lost 3 bases, leaving 8 bases of the junction unmatched. CDR3 nucleotides: TGTGCCAGCAGTTTTGATAGCGGGGGGGCCGGGTACAATGAGCAGTTCTTC. It encodes CASSFDSGGAGYNEQFF.

This clonotype was counted many times. The CDR3 nucleotides read TGTGCCAGCAGCTTGGGCCCCTCAGAGACCCAGTACTTC. Amino acid sequence: CASSLGPSETQYF. The rearrangement joins TRBV5-5 to TRBJ2-5; no reliable D call. Per the germline V gene, CDR1 is SGHKS and CDR2 is YYEKEE (reference sequence). The CDR3 consists of 13 residues. Trimming stripped 0 bases from V and 4 bases from J, with 7 bases between.

The chain couples TRBV3-1 to TRBJ2-1; 8 bases are shared with TRBD2. The length of the CDR3 is 15 residues. Germline assignment: CDR1 LGHDT and CDR2 YNNKEL (reference sequence). V gave up 0 bases and J gave up 9 bases; unmatched junction bases: 7. The CDR3 loop reads CASSQEFRGGPEQFF. Written as DNA, the CDR3 is TGTGCCAGCAGCCAAGAATTCCGGGGGGGGCCTGAGCAGTTCTTC.

In its sample, this clonotype was seen a few times. The chain links TRBV30 to TRBJ2-3; 12 nucleotides match TRBD2. Germline CDR1 is GTSNPN and CDR2 is SVGIG (reference sequence). Trimming cost V 5 bases and J 4 bases; bases outside gene matches: 7. The CDR3 sequence is 15 residues long. CDR3 in amino acids: CAWSSGGALADTQYF. CDR3 coding DNA: TGTGCCTGGTCTAGCGGGGGGGCTCTCGCAGATACGCAGTATTTT.

The chain carries TRBV9 and TRBJ2-1; TRBD2 agrees at 10 bases. The CDR3 sequence is 15 residues long. The germline V gene has CDR1 SGDLS and CDR2 YYNGEE. V trimming: 4 bases; J trimming: 2 bases; junction bases outside the gene matches: 3. The CDR3, as DNA: TGTGCCAGCAGCCCGGGACTAGCGACCTACAATGAGCAGTTCTTC. Protein: CASSPGLATYNEQFF.

This clonotype was detected a few times. The CDR3, as DNA: TGTGCCAGCAGCCTCTCGACAGGTTCGGGCGAGCAGTACTTC. Translation gives CASSLSTGSGEQYF. V gene TRBV3-1 combines with J gene TRBJ2-7; possible D gene TRBD1, 6 bases. Trimming took off 4 bases at V and 6 bases at J, with 16 bases between the two ends. Germline CDR1 and CDR2: LGHDT and YNNKEL (reference sequence). This CDR3 has 14 residues.

This clonotype was seen only a few times. The gene calls are TRBV10-3 and TRBJ2-3; TRBD2 matches at 13 bases. Germline loops: CDR1 ENHRY, CDR2 SYGVKD. V shed 5 bases, J shed 5 bases, and the junction held 16 bases outside the gene matches. The CDR3 extends over 19 amino acids. In DNA form, the CDR3 reads TGTGCCATCAGTCCAACTTTACCGGGACTAGCGGGGTCGGGAGATACGCAGTATTTT. Translated, it gives CAISPTLPGLAGSGDTQYF.

This chain links TRBV30 with TRBJ2-4; TRBD1 agrees at 9 bases. The germline CDR1 and CDR2 sequences are GTSNPN and SVGIG (reference sequence). Germline trimming cut 5 bases from V and 6 bases from J; bases unmatched to any gene: 8. This CDR3 spans 14 amino acids. CDR3 loop: CAWQQGAGGNIQYF. CDR3 bases: TGTGCCTGGCAACAGGGGGCAGGGGGAAACATTCAGTACTTC.

The genes are TRBV28 and TRBJ2-2; D gene ambiguous. V was trimmed by 1 base and J by 2 bases, leaving 8 bases between them. The CDR3 is 15 residues long. Germline V gives CDR1 MDHEN, CDR2 SYDVKM. As DNA, the CDR3 is TGTGCCAGCAGTTTATTGGCCACTAACACCGGGGAGCTGTTTTTT. As protein: CASSLLATNTGELFF.

This chain joins TRBV20-1 and TRBJ1-5; D remains ambiguous. Trimming shortened V by 1 base and J by 3 bases, and 7 bases separated the two germline ends. The CDR3 loop spans 13 amino acids. CDR1 and CDR2 (germline): DFQATT, SNEGSKA (reference sequence). In DNA, the CDR3 is TGCAGTGCTAGAGGGACGGACAATCAGCCCCAGCATTTT. It encodes CSARGTDNQPQHF.

The gene calls are TRBV11-2 and TRBJ2-2; D perhaps matches TRBD2 (5 bases). Trimming stripped 3 bases from V and 6 bases from J, with 14 bases between. The germline V gene has CDR1 SGHAT and CDR2 FQNNGV. CDR3 length: 15 residues. CDR3 coding DNA: TGTGCCAGCAGCTTGGTTGCGGGCTCGGCCGGGGAGCTGTTTTTT. Translating it yields CASSLVAGSAGELFF.

The chain links TRBV6-2 or TRBV6-3 to TRBJ2-7; no clear D gene. V dropped 7 bases and J dropped 0 bases, with 4 bases sitting between them. The CDR3 is 11 residues long. CDR1 is MNHEY and CDR2 is SVGEGT in the germline V gene. The CDR3, as DNA: TGTGCCAGCATGAACTCCTACGAGCAGTACTTC. Encoded protein: CASMNSYEQYF.

On this clonotype: Its ends do not fully match the called genes, so a read error is possible. J is TRBJ2-7 and V is TRBV20-1; 8 nucleotides align to TRBD2. Germline values: CDR1 DFQATT, CDR2 SNEGSKA (reference sequence). This CDR3 spans 15 amino acids. The CDR3 DNA reads as TGCTGTGCTAGAGATTCGGGGACTAGTTCCTACGAGCAGTACTTC. It codes for CCARDSGTSSYEQYF.

There are a few counts of this clonotype. The junction departs from the called germline gene at one end, perhaps through a read error. The chain couples TRBV5-1 to TRBJ2-5; D might be TRBD2 (5 bases). The CDR3 is made up of 13 amino acids. CDR1 is SGHRS and CDR2 is YFSETQ in the germline V gene. CDR3 DNA: TGCGCCAGCAGATTGGCCGGGGAAGAGACCCAGTACTTC. It is translated as CASRLAGEETQYF. Filled out from reference TRBV5-1 and TRBJ2-5, the complete variable domain reads KAGVTQTPRYLIKTRGQQVTLSCSPISGHRSVSWYQQTPGQGLQFLFEYFSETQRNKGNFPGRFSGRQFSNSRSEMNVSTLELGDSALYLCASRLAGEETQYFGPGTRLLVL.

This clonotype has at least ten counts. The chain employs TRBV11-2 and TRBJ2-7; 9 nucleotides match TRBD2. Germline CDR1 reads SGHAT; CDR2 reads FQNNGV. J was trimmed by 4 bases and V by 4 bases; bases with no gene match: 11. This CDR3 is 16 amino acids long. In DNA form, the CDR3 reads TGTGCCAGCAGCTCCAGGAGCGGGAGGATAGCGTACGAGCAGTACTTC. Translated: CASSSRSGRIAYEQYF.

This clonotype was detected a few times. The rearrangement links TRBV7-3 to TRBJ2-1; D gene ambiguous. This CDR3 spans 13 amino acids. The germline V gene has CDR1 SGHTA and CDR2 FQGTGA. Trimming pared 0 bases from V and 5 bases from J, leaving 5 bases between. CDR3 DNA: TGTGCCAGCAGCTTAACGCCCCACAATGAGCAGTTCTTC. Translated, it gives CASSLTPHNEQFF.